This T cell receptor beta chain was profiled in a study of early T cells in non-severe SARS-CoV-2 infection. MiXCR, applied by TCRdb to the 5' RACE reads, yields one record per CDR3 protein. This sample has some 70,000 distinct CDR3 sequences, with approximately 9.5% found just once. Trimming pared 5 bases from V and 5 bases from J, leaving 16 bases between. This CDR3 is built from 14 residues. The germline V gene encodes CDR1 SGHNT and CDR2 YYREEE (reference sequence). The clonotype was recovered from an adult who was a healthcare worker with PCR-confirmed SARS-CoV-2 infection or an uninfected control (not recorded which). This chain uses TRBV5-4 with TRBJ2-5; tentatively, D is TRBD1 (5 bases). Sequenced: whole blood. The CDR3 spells CASSSTTVRETQYF. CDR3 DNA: TGTGCCAGCAGTTCGACGACAGTCCGGGAGACCCAGTACTTC.